This record looks at one TCR beta chain sequence and its context. This clone is a singleton in its sample. Its antigen remains unidentified. Per-base qualities were not stored, and no clone one base away is much larger. The source of the sample is a study of identifying expanded T cells in peripheral blood (dated by TCRdb to about 2019). In terms of the full investigation: Separate aliquots of the same genomic DNA pool were sequenced to produce technical replicates, and four replicates were compared in pairs.

Overall study results and their limits: The authors expected that biological variance in healthy repertoires might rise further over much longer intervals, such as months to years. Between technical replicates the binomial model flagged roughly 1.2 differentially abundant clones, whereas over roughly two weeks the binomial model flagged about 15 and over approximately four weeks 19 to 20. Variance in clone template counts between two-week samples significantly increased with total template count across all healthy donors. Across all healthy-donor time intervals, the beta-binomial model significantly lowered both the number of clones called differentially abundant and the false-positive rate.

From a lookup of the germline V gene (reference sequence), CDR1 and CDR2 are LNHDA and SQIVND. Trimming accounts for 6 bases at V and 4 bases at J, while the number of junction bases matched to no gene is 11. The CDR3 numbers 15 residues from cysteine through phenylalanine. Only CDR3 DNA is held: 45 bases, read in frame from base 1. No immune events such as infections were documented for the healthy donors during the collection period. Blood repertoires from healthy donors were used as a training cohort for calibrating time-dependent variance in a beta-binomial model of differential abundance of T-cell clones. The training cohort was composed of roughly 10 healthy donors, 3 female and 7 male. On average the donors were 43 years old, and their ages spanned 29 to 64 years. Whole blood from each healthy donor was obtained from a commercial supplier and was collected at three time points roughly 14 days apart. Genomic DNA was extracted from unsorted whole blood for immunosequencing.

The immunoSEQ Assay, which uses bias-controlled multiplex PCR amplification of genomic DNA, was used to profile TCRbeta CDR3 regions. In the paper's pipeline: To quantify the absolute abundance of each unique TCRbeta CDR3 region, the sequences were collapsed and filtered. Two models were used to test differential abundance: a binomial model (Fisher-equivalent) and a beta-binomial model that adds time-dependent variance fitted from healthy donors. Any clone with fewer than 5 combined templates was excluded, and a clone was called differentially abundant if its Benjamini-Hochberg FDR was below 0.01. The form v = (b*log(k)+a)^2 was used to model beta-binomial variance as a function of total template count across the two samples. The immuneACCESS repertoire file appears here via TCRdb, limited to in-frame rearrangements. These files lack a portion of the clones; in checked studies, under half of the deficit traces to unresolved V genes, and the cause of the others is not known. V, J and clone size are taken as reported in that table, and D and trimming were inferred from the DNA itself. The sample contains about 100,000 clones, over 70% of them found a single time. Clones ranked in the top ten supply about 5.5% of the sample.

The chain employs TRBV19 and TRBJ1-1; 7 bases in the middle match TRBD1. Sequencing used blood. The clonotype was recovered from a person between 18 and 75 years old in good health. The sequenced DNA: TGTGCCAGTAGGGGTATCCTCAGGGGGGGCACTGAAGCTTTCTTT. Translated, it gives CASRGILRGGTEAFF.